This T cell receptor (beta chain) is drawn from a study of cytomegalovirus exposure and HLA in healthy donors. Study as a whole: The same platform used for the approximately 670 first-cohort repertoires was also used for the 130 or so validation repertoires, as a later analysis reported. General study findings and limits: Despite most TCR sequences being rare, some public TCRs occurred in many donors. Within the approximately 120 validation repertoires, first-cohort TCR clusters tended to co-occur, according to a later analysis.

CDR1 and CDR2 from the germline V gene are MDHEN and SYDVKM. The CDR3 is 15 amino acids. V was trimmed by 5 bases and J by 2 bases, leaving 14 bases between them. TCRdb's copy holds only in-frame clones and misses some; the assay was immunoSEQ multiplex PCR. The sample lists some 130,000 clones, about 94% seen once, with 1.5% to 2% in the top ten. With regard to this clone: Its antigen is still unknown.

The clonotype originates from a man between 18 and 29 years old in good health and CMV-seropositive. The chain links TRBV28 to TRBJ2-3; tentative D call: TRBD2 (5 bases). The sample comprised PBMCs. The DNA of the CDR3 is TGTGCCAGCAGTCCCAGCGGTACTAACACAGATACGCAGTATTTT. It codes for CASSPSGTNTDTQYF.